The clone carrying this T cell receptor beta chain came up many times. What it binds is unknown. A library of TCRbeta sequences, prepared with unique molecular identifiers, was generated. From the PCR reads, TCRdb called clonotypes with MiXCR, one entry per CDR3 protein. The profile covers a few hundred thousand distinct CDR3 sequences, with around 7.1% appearing a single time and approximately 9% taken by the ten largest. The data are from a study of T-cell reconstitution after alpha-beta-depleted transplantation in children. General study points: The origin of alpha-beta T cells about two months after transplant was reportedly several hundred expanded graft clones. At one year after transplant, newly produced T cells mostly accounted for T-cell counts and diversity.

The V and J ends lost 5 bases and 3 bases respectively, with 12 bases between them. Germline CDR1 is MDHEN and CDR2 is SYDVKM. The CDR3 is 14 amino acids. The chain carries TRBV28 and TRBJ2-3; possibly TRBD2 for D (6 bases). The receptor comes from a female patient aged 2 to 10 who had a stem cell transplant for Fanconi anemia, so the T cells may come from the graft donor. The source material was peripheral blood, sampled 360 days after TCRalphabeta/CD19-depleted stem cell transplant. CDR3 sequence: CASSAATRTDTQYF. The CDR3 bases are TGTGCCAGCAGTGCGGCGACTAGAACAGATACGCAGTATTTT.